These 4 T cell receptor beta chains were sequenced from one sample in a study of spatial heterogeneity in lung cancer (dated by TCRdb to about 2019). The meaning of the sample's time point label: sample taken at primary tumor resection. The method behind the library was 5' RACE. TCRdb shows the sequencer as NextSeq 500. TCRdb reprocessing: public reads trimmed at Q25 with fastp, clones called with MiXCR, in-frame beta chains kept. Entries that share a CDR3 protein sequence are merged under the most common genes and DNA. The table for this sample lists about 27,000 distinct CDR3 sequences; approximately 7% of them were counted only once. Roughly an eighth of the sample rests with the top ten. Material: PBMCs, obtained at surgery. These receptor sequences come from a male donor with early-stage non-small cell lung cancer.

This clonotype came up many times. CDR3 sequence: CASSDGQGNSPLHF. The CDR3 DNA reads as TGTGCCAGCAGCGACGGACAGGGGAATTCACCCCTCCACTTT. V and J are TRBV7-8 and TRBJ1-6; 9 nucleotides match TRBD1. The CDR3 contains 14 residues. Germline CDR1 SGHVS, CDR2 FQNEAQ. Trimming took 5 bases from V and 7 from J; bases not matched to a gene: 3.

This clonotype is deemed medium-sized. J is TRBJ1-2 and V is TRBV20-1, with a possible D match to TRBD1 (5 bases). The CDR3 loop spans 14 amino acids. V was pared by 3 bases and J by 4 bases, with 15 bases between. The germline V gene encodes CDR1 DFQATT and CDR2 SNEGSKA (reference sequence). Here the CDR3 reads CSARDAGLGYGYTF. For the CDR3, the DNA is TGCAGTGCTAGGGATGCAGGGTTGGGCTATGGCTACACCTTC.

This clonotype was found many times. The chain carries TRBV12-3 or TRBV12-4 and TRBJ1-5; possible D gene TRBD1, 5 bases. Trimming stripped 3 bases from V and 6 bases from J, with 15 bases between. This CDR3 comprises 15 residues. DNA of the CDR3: TGTGCCAGCAGTTTGTCCGGAGGGGTGACTCAGCCCCAGCATTTT. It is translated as CASSLSGGVTQPQHF.

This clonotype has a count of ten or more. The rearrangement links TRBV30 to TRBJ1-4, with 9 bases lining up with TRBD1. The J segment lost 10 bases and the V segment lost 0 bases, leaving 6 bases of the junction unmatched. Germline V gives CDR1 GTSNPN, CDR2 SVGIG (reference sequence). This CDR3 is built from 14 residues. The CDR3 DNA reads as TGTGCCTGGAGTGTCGGGACAGGGCTTCTAAAACTGTTTTTT. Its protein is CAWSVGTGLLKLFF.